This T cell receptor beta chain was sequenced for a study of blood T cells in healthy people across ages. This clonotype was detected many times. Together with a sample-barcoded 5' primer, a J-beta primer mix was included in a second PCR lasting roughly 6 to 12 cycles. CDR3-containing paired-end reads numbering at least 2.5 million came from each sample. TCRdb reprocessed the 5' RACE reads with MiXCR, giving one entry per CDR3 protein. The table lists about 720,000 distinct CDR3 sequences, 20% to 25% of them singletons. Germline CDR1 and CDR2: MDHEN and SYDVKM. The V end lost 6 bases, the J end lost 1 base, and 12 bases lay between the germline ends. CDR3 length equals 14 residues. These records were also assigned to another study, of T cells of mothers and their children.

The specimen was blood. V is TRBV28 and J is TRBJ2-5; D possibly matches TRBD1 or TRBD2 (5 bases each). The sequence was collected from a boy aged 5-17 years in good health. Written as DNA, the CDR3 is TGTGCCAGCAGAACCGGGACGCCCCAAGAGACCCAGTACTTC. This gives the protein CASRTGTPQETQYF.